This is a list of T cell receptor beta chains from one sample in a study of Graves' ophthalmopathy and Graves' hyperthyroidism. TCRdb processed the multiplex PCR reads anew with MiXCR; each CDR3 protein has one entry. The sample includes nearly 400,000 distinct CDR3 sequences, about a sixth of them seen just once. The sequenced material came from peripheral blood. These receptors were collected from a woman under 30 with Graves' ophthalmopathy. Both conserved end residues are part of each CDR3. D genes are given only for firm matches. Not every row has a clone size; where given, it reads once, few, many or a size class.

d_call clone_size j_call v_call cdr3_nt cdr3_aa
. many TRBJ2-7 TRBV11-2 TGTGCCAGCAGGGACGATGGACCCTACGAGCAGTACTTC CASRDDGPYEQYF
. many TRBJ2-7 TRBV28 TGTGCCAGCAGTCGAATCGGGACTGTCTCCTACGAGCAGTACTTC CASSRIGTVSYEQYF
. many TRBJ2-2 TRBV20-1 TGCAGTGCCCGATTCCCGCCGGACTTCACCGGGGAGCTGTTTTTT CSARFPPDFTGELFF
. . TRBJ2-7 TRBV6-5 TGTGCCAGCAGTTACACCCCAGAGAGGCCCTACGAGCAGTACTTC CASSYTPERPYEQYF
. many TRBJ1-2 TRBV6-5 TGTGCCAGCAGTTACGCGGGATTCTATGGCTACACCTTC CASSYAGFYGYTF
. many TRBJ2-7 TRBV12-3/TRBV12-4 TGTGCCAGCAGTATGGGCCGGGAGTTTGGTGTCTTC CASSMGREFGVF
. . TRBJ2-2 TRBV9 TGTGCCAGCAGCGTGGGACTGCGAAACACCGGGGAGCTGTTTTTT CASSVGLRNTGELFF
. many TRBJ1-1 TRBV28 TGTGCCAGCAGTTTCCCCATGACTGGGAACACTGAAGCTTTCTTT CASSFPMTGNTEAFF
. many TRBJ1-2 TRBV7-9 TGTGCCAGCAGCTTATTAGATCGCCATGGCTACACCTTC CASSLLDRHGYTF
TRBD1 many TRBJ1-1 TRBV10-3 TGTGCCATCATGCCGGGACAGGGCTCCACTGAAGCTTTCTTT CAIMPGQGSTEAFF
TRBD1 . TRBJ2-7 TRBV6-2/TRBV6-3 TGTGCCGCTGGGGACAGGGATTCCCACGAGCAGTACTTC CAAGDRDSHEQYF
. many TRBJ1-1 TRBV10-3 TGTGCCATCAGTGGGTCGGGGGGTTCCACTGAAGCTTTCTTT CAISGSGGSTEAFF
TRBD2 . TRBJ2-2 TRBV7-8 TGTGCCAGCAGCTTAGCTAGTAGCGGGTGGAACACCGGGGAGCTGTTTTTT CASSLASSGWNTGELFF
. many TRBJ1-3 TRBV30 TGTGCTATCCAGAGGGTCTCTGGAAACACCATATATTTT CAIQRVSGNTIYF
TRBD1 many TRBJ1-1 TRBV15 TGTGCCACCAGCAGAATGACAGGGAGGAGTACTGAAGCTTTCTTT CATSRMTGRSTEAFF
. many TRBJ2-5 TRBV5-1 TGCGCCAGCAGCTTGGGAGGGGCTGAGGAGACCCAGTACTTC CASSLGGAEETQYF
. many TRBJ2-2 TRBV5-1 TGCGCCAGCAGCCCTCTTGTGAGGGGCACCGGGGAGCTGTTTTTT CASSPLVRGTGELFF
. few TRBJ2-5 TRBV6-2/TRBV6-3 TGTGCCAGCAGTTACTCCCAGCGGAGCCCGTACCAAGAGACCCAGTACTTC CASSYSQRSPYQETQYF
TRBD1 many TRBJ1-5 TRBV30 TGTGCCTGGAGTGACGGGACAGTTAGCAATCAGCCCCAGCATTTT CAWSDGTVSNQPQHF
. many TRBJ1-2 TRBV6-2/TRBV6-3 TGTGCCAGCAGTACCCCTCCGACAGGCTACACCTTC CASSTPPTGYTF
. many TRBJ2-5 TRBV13 TGTGCCAGCAGCTCCGGGACACCTGGAGAGACCCAGTACTTC CASSSGTPGETQYF
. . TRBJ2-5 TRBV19 TGTGCCAGTAGTATCTCGGGAGAGTCGAAGACCCAGTACTTC CASSISGESKTQYF
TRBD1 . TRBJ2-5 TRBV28 TGTGCCAGCAGTCCCGGGACAGGGGACGATGAGACCCAGTACTTC CASSPGTGDDETQYF
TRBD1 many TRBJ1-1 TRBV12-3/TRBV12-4 TGTGCCAGCAGCCTAGGGGACAGCCGGCGAGAGACTGAAGCTTTCTTT CASSLGDSRRETEAFF
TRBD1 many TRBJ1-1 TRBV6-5 TGTGCCAGCAGTTACTCACAGGGGAAGCGCACTGAAGCTTTCTTT CASSYSQGKRTEAFF
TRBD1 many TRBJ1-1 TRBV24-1 TGTGCCACCAGTGATTTCCAGGGGGCTGAAGCTTTCTTT CATSDFQGAEAFF
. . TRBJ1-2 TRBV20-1 TGCAGTGCTAGAGGAGGGGGGGGCTACACCTTC CSARGGGGYTF
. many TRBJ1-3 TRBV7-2 TGTGCCAGCACCCCACGGGGCTCTGGAAACACCATATATTTT CASTPRGSGNTIYF
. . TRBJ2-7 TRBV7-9 TGTGCCAGCAGCTTAGCAGGCGCCGGGATGGACGAGCAGTACTTC CASSLAGAGMDEQYF
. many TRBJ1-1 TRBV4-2 TGTGCCAGCCATGACACCCTGAACACTGAAGCTTTCTTT CASHDTLNTEAFF
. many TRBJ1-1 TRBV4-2 TGTGCCAGCACCCAAGGCGTTGGGGGTGGGTACACTGAAGCTTTCTTT CASTQGVGGGYTEAFF
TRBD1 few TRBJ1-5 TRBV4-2 TGTGCCAGCAATTCCGGGACAGGGCCGAATCAGCCCCAGCATTTT CASNSGTGPNQPQHF
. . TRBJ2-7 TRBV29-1 TGCAGCGTTCGAGGGGGGCAGAGCTCCTACGAGCAGTACTTC CSVRGGQSSYEQYF
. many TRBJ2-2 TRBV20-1 TGCAGTGCTATGGACACTTCGTTCGACACCGGGGAGCTGTTTTTT CSAMDTSFDTGELFF
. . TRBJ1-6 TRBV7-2 TGTGCCAGCAGCCCGCGGGGAGGGGGAAATAATTCACCCCTCCACTTT CASSPRGGGNNSPLHF